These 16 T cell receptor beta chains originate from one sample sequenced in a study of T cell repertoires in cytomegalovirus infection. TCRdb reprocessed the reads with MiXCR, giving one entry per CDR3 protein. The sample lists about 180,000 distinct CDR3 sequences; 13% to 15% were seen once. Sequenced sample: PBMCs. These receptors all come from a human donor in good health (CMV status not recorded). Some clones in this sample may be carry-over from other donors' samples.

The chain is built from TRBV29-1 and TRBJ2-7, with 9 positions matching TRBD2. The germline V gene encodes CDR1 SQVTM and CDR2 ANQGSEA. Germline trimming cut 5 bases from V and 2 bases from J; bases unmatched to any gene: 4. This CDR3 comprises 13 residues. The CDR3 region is CSVYSGSTYEQYF. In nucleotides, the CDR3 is TGCAGCGTTTATAGCGGGAGTACCTACGAGCAGTACTTC.

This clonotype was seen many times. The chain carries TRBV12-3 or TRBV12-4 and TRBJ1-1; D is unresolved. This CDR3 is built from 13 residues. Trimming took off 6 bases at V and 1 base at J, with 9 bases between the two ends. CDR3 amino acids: CASRKTGNTEAFF. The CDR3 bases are TGTGCCAGCAGGAAAACGGGGAACACTGAAGCTTTCTTT.

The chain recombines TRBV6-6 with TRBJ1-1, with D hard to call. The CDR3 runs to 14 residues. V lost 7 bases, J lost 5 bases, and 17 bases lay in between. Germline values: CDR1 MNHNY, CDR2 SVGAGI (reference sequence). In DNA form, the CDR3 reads TGTGCCAGCATCTCGGAAAGTCCCGTTACTGAAGCTTTCTTT. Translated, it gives CASISESPVTEAFF.

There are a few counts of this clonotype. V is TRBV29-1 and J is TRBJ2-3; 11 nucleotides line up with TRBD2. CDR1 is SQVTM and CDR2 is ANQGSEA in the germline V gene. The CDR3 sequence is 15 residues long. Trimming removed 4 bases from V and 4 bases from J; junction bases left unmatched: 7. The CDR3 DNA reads TGCAGCGTTGGTTGGCTAGCGGGGGGCCCAGATACGCAGTATTTT. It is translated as CSVGWLAGGPDTQYF.

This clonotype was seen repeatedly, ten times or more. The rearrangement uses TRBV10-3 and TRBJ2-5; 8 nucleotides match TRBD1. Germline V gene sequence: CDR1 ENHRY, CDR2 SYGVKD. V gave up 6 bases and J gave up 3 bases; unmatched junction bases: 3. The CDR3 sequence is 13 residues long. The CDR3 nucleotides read TGTGCCATCAGCTGGACAGGGAAAGAGACCCAGTACTTC. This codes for CAISWTGKETQYF.

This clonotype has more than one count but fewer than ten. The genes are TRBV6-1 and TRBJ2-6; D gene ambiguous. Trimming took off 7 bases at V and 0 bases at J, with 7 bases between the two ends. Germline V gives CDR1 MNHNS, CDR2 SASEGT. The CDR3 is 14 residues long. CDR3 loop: CASKKGSGANVLTF. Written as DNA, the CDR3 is TGTGCCAGCAAGAAGGGCTCTGGGGCCAACGTCCTGACTTTC.

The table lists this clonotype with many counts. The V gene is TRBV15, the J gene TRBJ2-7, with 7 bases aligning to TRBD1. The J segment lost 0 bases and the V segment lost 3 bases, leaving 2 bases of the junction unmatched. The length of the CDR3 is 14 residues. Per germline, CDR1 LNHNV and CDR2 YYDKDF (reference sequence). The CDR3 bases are TGTGCCACCAGCAGGGACAGGAACTCCTACGAGCAGTACTTC. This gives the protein CATSRDRNSYEQYF. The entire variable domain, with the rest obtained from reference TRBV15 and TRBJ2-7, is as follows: DAMVIQNPRYQVTQFGKPVTLSCSQTLNHNVMYWYQQKSSQAPKLLFHYYDKDFNNEADTPDNFQSRRPNTSFCFLDIRSPGLGDTAMYLCATSRDRNSYEQYFGPGTRLTVT.

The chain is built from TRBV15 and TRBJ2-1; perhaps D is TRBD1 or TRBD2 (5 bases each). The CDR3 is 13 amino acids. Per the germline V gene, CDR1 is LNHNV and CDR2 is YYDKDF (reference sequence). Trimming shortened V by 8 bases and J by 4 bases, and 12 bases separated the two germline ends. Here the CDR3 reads CATLEGRYNEQFF. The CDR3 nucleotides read TGTGCCACCCTAGAGGGGCGGTACAATGAGCAGTTCTTC.

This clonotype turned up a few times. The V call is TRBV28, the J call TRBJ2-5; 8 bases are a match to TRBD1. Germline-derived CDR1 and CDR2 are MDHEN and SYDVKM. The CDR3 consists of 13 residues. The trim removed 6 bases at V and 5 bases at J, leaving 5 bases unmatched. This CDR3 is CASRRQGLETQYF. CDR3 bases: TGTGCCAGCAGAAGACAGGGGTTGGAGACCCAGTACTTC. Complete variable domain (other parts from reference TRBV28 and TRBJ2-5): DVKVTQSSRYLVKRTGEKVFLECVQDMDHENMFWYRQDPGLGLRLIYFSYDVKMKEKGDIPEGYSVSREKKERFSLILESASTNQTSMYLCASRRQGLETQYFGPGTRLLVL.

The CDR3 sequence: CASSRQVGDREAFF. As DNA, the CDR3 is TGTGCCAGCAGCCGACAAGTAGGGGACCGAGAAGCTTTCTTT. The chain employs TRBV3-1 and TRBJ1-1; TRBD1 is a possible D gene (5 bases). Per germline, CDR1 LGHDT and CDR2 YNNKEL (reference sequence). Trimming removed 4 bases from V and 8 bases from J, with 17 bases in between. CDR3 length: 14 residues.

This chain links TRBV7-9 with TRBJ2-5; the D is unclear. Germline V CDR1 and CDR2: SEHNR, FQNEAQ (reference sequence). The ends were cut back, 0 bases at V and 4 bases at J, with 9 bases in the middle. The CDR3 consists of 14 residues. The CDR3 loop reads CASSLARLLETQYF. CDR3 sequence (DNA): TGTGCCAGCAGCTTAGCGCGACTCCTAGAGACCCAGTACTTC.

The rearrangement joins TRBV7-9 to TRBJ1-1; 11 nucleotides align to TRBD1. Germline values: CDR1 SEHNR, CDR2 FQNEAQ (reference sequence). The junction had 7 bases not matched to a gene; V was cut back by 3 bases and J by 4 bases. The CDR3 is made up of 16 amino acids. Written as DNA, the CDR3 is TGTGCCAGCAGCTTCGGGACAGGGGGAGGTCTCACTGAAGCTTTCTTT. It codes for CASSFGTGGGLTEAFF.

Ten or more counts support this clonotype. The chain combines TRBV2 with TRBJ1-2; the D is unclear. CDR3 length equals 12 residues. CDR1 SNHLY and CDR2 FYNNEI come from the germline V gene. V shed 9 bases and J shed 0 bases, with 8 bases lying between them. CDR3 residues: CASGEANYGYTF. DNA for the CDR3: TGTGCCAGTGGGGAAGCTAACTATGGCTACACCTTC.

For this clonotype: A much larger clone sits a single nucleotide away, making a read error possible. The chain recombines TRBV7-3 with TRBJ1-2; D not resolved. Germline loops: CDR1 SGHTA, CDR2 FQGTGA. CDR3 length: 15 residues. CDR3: CASIHTLRSNYSYTF. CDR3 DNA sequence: TGTGCCAGCATCCATACTTTAAGGAGTAACTATAGCTACACCTTC.

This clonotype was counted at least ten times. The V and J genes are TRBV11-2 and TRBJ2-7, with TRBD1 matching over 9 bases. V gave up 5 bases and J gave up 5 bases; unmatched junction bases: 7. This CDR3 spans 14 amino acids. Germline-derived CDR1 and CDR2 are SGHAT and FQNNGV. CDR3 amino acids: CASSPRTGDDEQYF. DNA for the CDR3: TGTGCCAGCAGCCCTAGGACAGGGGATGACGAGCAGTACTTC.

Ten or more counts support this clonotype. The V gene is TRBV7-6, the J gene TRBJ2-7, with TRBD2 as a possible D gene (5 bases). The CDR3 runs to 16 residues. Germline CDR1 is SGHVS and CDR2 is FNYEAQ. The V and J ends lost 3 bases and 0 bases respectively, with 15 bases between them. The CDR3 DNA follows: TGTGCCAGCAGCTTGGAACCTCCCGGACTCTCCTACGAGCAGTACTTC. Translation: CASSLEPPGLSYEQYF.